This T cell receptor (beta chain) was recorded in a study of T cells in Graves' hyperthyroidism and ophthalmopathy. The study, taken as a whole, reports: Ophthalmopathy was told apart from stable hyperthyroidism by a 13 V-J model. Blood also showed most of the thyroid clonotypes that were expanded above 0.001.

Concerning this clonotype itself: Antigen specificity is unknown.

With a duration under 2 months, the hyperthyroidism was newly diagnosed in patients aged 18 to 65. Exclusion followed for patients with uncontrolled infection, other autoimmune disease, pregnancy or lactation. The V gene's germline CDR1 is PRHDT and CDR2 FYEKMQ (reference sequence). The V end lost 5 bases, the J end lost 8 bases, and 13 bases lay between the germline ends. The CDR3 length is 14 residues. Amplification targeted TCR beta CDR3 regions from RNA transcripts. A set of HTBI primers served as the primers for a first-round RT-PCR of the TCR CDR3. TCRdb recomputed calls from the multiplex PCR reads with MiXCR, one row per CDR3 protein. The table lists 500,000 to 750,000 distinct CDR3 sequences, less than 20% of them singletons.

This receptor was obtained from a woman younger than 45 with Graves' hyperthyroidism. The source material was blood. V and J are TRBV13 and TRBJ1-6; D may be TRBD1 (6 bases). The CDR3 protein is CASSLQGQDSPLHF. DNA for the CDR3: TGTGCCAGCAGCCTACAGGGTCAGGATTCACCCCTCCACTTT.